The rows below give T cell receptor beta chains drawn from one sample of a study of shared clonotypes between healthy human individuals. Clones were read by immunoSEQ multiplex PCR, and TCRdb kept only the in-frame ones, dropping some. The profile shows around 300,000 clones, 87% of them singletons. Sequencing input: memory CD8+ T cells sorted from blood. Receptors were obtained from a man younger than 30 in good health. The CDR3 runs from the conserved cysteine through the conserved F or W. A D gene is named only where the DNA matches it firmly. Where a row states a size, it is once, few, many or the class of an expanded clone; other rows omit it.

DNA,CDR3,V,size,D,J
TGCGCCAGCAGCTTCAAAGGGACAGGGGGTACCTACGAGCAGTACTTC,CASSFKGTGGTYEQYF,TRBV5-1,-,TRBD1,TRBJ2-7
TGTGCCAGCGAGCGGGTCCCCCCTATAGGAAACACCGGGGAGCTGTTTTTT,CASERVPPIGNTGELFF,TRBV2,-,-,TRBJ2-2
TGTGCCATCAGTGAGTCGACTAGCGGGACCTCAGATACGCAGTATTTT,CAISESTSGTSDTQYF,TRBV10-3,-,TRBD2,TRBJ2-3
TGTGCCAGCAGAAACAGGGTACAAGAGACCCAGTACTTC,CASRNRVQETQYF,TRBV5-4,-,-,TRBJ2-5
TGTGCCAGTAGACGCACTAGCGGCGAGACCCAGTACTTC,CASRRTSGETQYF,TRBV6-6,-,TRBD2,TRBJ2-5
TGTGCCAGCAGCTGGGAGGACAGGGCAAATGAGCAGTTCTTC,CASSWEDRANEQFF,TRBV5-4,-,TRBD1,TRBJ2-1
TGTGCCAGCAGCTTACGTGTCGCAGGGACTCAATACTATGGCTACACCTTC,CASSLRVAGTQYYGYTF,TRBV7-9,-,-,TRBJ1-2
TGTGCCAGCAGCCAACCAGGGGATTCAGCCCTCCACTTT,CASSQPGDSALHF,TRBV5-6,-,-,TRBJ1-6
TGTGCCAGCAGCGAAGGGGGGACCTCCTACGAGCAGTACTTC,CASSEGGTSYEQYF,TRBV9,-,-,TRBJ2-7
TGCGCCAGCAGTTCCGGACTAGCGGGGGAGCAGTACTTC,CASSSGLAGEQYF,TRBV10-1,-,TRBD2,TRBJ2-7
TGTGCCAGCAGTCCGATAGGGACAGGCGTTACCTACGAGCAGTACTTC,CASSPIGTGVTYEQYF,TRBV27,-,TRBD1,TRBJ2-7
TGTGCCAGCAGTCCCGGACGAGAGCAGTTCTTC,CASSPGREQFF,TRBV27,few,-,TRBJ2-1
TGTGCCAGCAGCCATACGGACGGTCCCTACGAGCAGTACTTC,CASSHTDGPYEQYF,TRBV7-2,-,-,TRBJ2-7
TGTGCCAGCAGCTTCTTACTAGCGGGTAGCTCCTACAATGAGCAGTTCTTC,CASSFLLAGSSYNEQFF,TRBV7-2,-,TRBD2,TRBJ2-1
TGTGCTAGTGGTTTGGACGGCGCGGAGCAGTACTTC,CASGLDGAEQYF,TRBV12-5,-,-,TRBJ2-7
TGCGCCAGCAGCCAATTGTGGACTAGCGGAAGCAATGAGCAGTTCTTC,CASSQLWTSGSNEQFF,TRBV4-1,-,TRBD2,TRBJ2-1
TGTGCCAGCAGTCAACTCATCGGGGATGAAAAACTGTTTTTT,CASSQLIGDEKLFF,TRBV27,-,-,TRBJ1-4
TGTGCCAGCAGCTTAGACGGCTGGAATGAGCAGTTCTTC,CASSLDGWNEQFF,TRBV11-2,many,-,TRBJ2-1
TGTGCCAGCAGCTTGCAGGGGTCAACTAATGAAAAACTGTTTTTT,CASSLQGSTNEKLFF,TRBV5-4,-,-,TRBJ1-4
TGTGCCAGCACCCCCCACGGCAGGGGGCTGGATCCGTCCCTTGGCGGTTGCGAAGCTTTCTTT,CASTPHGRGLDPSLGGCEAFF,TRBV28,-,TRBD1,TRBJ1-1
TGTGCCAGCAGCCGAGAGGGAGTCCCATACAATGAGCAGTTCTTC,CASSREGVPYNEQFF,TRBV9,-,-,TRBJ2-1
TGTGCCAGCAGTTTTATTTCGCGCAGGGGGAGCAATCAGCCCCAGCATTTT,CASSFISRRGSNQPQHF,TRBV27,-,TRBD1,TRBJ1-5
TGTGCCAGCGTCGACAGGGTCTCCTACGAGCAGTACTTC,CASVDRVSYEQYF,TRBV2,-,TRBD1,TRBJ2-7
TGTGCCAGCAGTTTGCGGGGGATCTACAATGAGCAGTTCTTC,CASSLRGIYNEQFF,TRBV28,-,TRBD2,TRBJ2-1
TGTGCCAGCAGCTTGTACCAGATCCAAGAGACCCAGTACTTC,CASSLYQIQETQYF,TRBV5-5,-,-,TRBJ2-5
TGTGCCAGCAGCTTACAGGGGGCCGATACGCAGTATTTT,CASSLQGADTQYF,TRBV25-1,-,TRBD1,TRBJ2-3
TGCGCCAGCAGCCAGTTTATTTTGAACACTGAAGCTTTCTTT,CASSQFILNTEAFF,TRBV4-1,-,-,TRBJ1-1
TGTGCCATCAGTGAGGGCCCCATCTGGGAGTTAGGGCACACTGAAGCTTTCTTT,CAISEGPIWELGHTEAFF,TRBV10-3,-,-,TRBJ1-1
TGCGCCAGCAGCTACCCGGGACTAGTAGGCGATGAGCAGTTCTTC,CASSYPGLVGDEQFF,TRBV4-1,-,TRBD2,TRBJ2-1
TGTGCCAGCAGCGTGGGCGGGAGCTACGAGCAGTACTTC,CASSVGGSYEQYF,TRBV9,-,TRBD2,TRBJ2-7
TGCGCCAGCAGCTCTGGGAGAGCCTCTGGAAACACCATATATTTT,CASSSGRASGNTIYF,TRBV5-1,-,-,TRBJ1-3
TGTGCCAGCAGTGATTTTCATCTCAATCAGCCCCAGCATTTT,CASSDFHLNQPQHF,TRBV2,-,-,TRBJ1-5
TGTGCCAGCAGTGAAGCGGGTAGGGGCTACAATGAGCAGTTCTTC,CASSEAGRGYNEQFF,TRBV2,-,-,TRBJ2-1
TGTGCCAGTAGTTCACTACAGGGGGCGCGTGAAAAACTGTTTTTT,CASSSLQGAREKLFF,TRBV19,-,TRBD1,TRBJ1-4
TGTGCCAGCAGCTCCCTAGCGGGTACCTACGAGCAGTACTTC,CASSSLAGTYEQYF,TRBV7-8,-,TRBD2,TRBJ2-7
TGTGCCAGCAGCTTCCCCGTTAACCCCCCCTCCAATGAGCAGTTCTTC,CASSFPVNPPSNEQFF,TRBV7-9,-,-,TRBJ2-1
TGTGCCAGCAGCTTAGGGCAGGGGTCCTTTGGGAACGAGCAGTACTTC,CASSLGQGSFGNEQYF,TRBV7-9,-,-,TRBJ2-7
TGTGCCAGCAGCGTAGGAGGGACCGCCGGTAATTCACCCCTCCACTTT,CASSVGGTAGNSPLHF,TRBV9,once,-,TRBJ1-6
TGTGCCAGCAGCCCCCCAGGCGGGGGGCCGTACGAGCAGTACTTC,CASSPPGGGPYEQYF,TRBV9,-,TRBD2,TRBJ2-7
TGCGCCAGCAGTGAGAGGAGGAGCAATCAGCCCCAGCATTTT,CASSERRSNQPQHF,TRBV10-1,-,-,TRBJ1-5
TGTGCCTGGAAACTCTTCGGGCTGAGCAGCCAAGAGACCCAGTACTTC,CAWKLFGLSSQETQYF,TRBV30,-,-,TRBJ2-5
TGCGCCAGCAGCCAATACAGGGGGCGCCCAGATACGCAGTATTTT,CASSQYRGRPDTQYF,TRBV4-1,once,TRBD1,TRBJ2-3
TGTGCCAGCAGCTTTGGGGCGGCTGACAATGAGCAGTTCTTC,CASSFGAADNEQFF,TRBV5-4,-,-,TRBJ2-1
TGTGCCAGCAGTGATGGTTATGGGTACGAGCAGTACTTC,CASSDGYGYEQYF,TRBV6-1,-,-,TRBJ2-7
TGTGCCAGCAGTGTGGGCGGGGGGGCCTACGAGCAGTACTTC,CASSVGGGAYEQYF,TRBV2,-,TRBD2,TRBJ2-7
TGTGCCAGCAGTGTGGACAGGGATTTCACTGAAGCTTTCTTT,CASSVDRDFTEAFF,TRBV2,-,TRBD1,TRBJ1-1
TGCGCCAGCAGTGAAGAGGGACAGCCCTATGAAAAACTGTTTTTT,CASSEEGQPYEKLFF,TRBV10-2,-,TRBD1,TRBJ1-4
TGCAGCGTTGAAGATTGGGGTCCGGGACTAGCGGGAGGGCCCATATACGAGCAGTACTTC,CSVEDWGPGLAGGPIYEQYF,TRBV29-1,-,TRBD2,TRBJ2-7
TGTGCCAGCGGCCTAAAGCCAGGGTCGGTCTACGAGCAGTACTTC,CASGLKPGSVYEQYF,TRBV27,-,-,TRBJ2-7
TGTGCCAGCAGCGGACCCCAGCGGGGGGGTGCCGGGGAGCTGTTTTTT,CASSGPQRGGAGELFF,TRBV9,-,TRBD2,TRBJ2-2
TGTGCCATCAGTGAGCCATTCATACAGCCGCCTAGCTTT,CAISEPFIQPPSF,TRBV10-3,-,-,TRBJ1-1
TGTGCCAGCAGGGAGGGGACAGGGAAGAACACCGGGGAGCTGTTTTTT,CASREGTGKNTGELFF,TRBV2,-,TRBD1,TRBJ2-2
TGTGCCAGCAGCCCGGACAGGGGACCGAACTATGGCTACACCTTC,CASSPDRGPNYGYTF,TRBV7-9,-,TRBD1,TRBJ1-2
TGTGCCAGCAGTTACGAGGGGGCTGAGAATGAGCAGTTCTTC,CASSYEGAENEQFF,TRBV6-6,-,TRBD1,TRBJ2-1
TGTGCCAGCAGCCCGAGTTTTAGGTCTAGCGGCTACAATGAGCAGTTCTTC,CASSPSFRSSGYNEQFF,TRBV7-9,-,TRBD2,TRBJ2-1
TGTGCCAGCAGCATCCGGGACTCCCCCTACGAGCAGTACTTC,CASSIRDSPYEQYF,TRBV5-4,once,-,TRBJ2-7
TGTGCCAGCAGCCAGGTCGCCTACGAGCAGTACTTC,CASSQVAYEQYF,TRBV7-9,-,-,TRBJ2-7